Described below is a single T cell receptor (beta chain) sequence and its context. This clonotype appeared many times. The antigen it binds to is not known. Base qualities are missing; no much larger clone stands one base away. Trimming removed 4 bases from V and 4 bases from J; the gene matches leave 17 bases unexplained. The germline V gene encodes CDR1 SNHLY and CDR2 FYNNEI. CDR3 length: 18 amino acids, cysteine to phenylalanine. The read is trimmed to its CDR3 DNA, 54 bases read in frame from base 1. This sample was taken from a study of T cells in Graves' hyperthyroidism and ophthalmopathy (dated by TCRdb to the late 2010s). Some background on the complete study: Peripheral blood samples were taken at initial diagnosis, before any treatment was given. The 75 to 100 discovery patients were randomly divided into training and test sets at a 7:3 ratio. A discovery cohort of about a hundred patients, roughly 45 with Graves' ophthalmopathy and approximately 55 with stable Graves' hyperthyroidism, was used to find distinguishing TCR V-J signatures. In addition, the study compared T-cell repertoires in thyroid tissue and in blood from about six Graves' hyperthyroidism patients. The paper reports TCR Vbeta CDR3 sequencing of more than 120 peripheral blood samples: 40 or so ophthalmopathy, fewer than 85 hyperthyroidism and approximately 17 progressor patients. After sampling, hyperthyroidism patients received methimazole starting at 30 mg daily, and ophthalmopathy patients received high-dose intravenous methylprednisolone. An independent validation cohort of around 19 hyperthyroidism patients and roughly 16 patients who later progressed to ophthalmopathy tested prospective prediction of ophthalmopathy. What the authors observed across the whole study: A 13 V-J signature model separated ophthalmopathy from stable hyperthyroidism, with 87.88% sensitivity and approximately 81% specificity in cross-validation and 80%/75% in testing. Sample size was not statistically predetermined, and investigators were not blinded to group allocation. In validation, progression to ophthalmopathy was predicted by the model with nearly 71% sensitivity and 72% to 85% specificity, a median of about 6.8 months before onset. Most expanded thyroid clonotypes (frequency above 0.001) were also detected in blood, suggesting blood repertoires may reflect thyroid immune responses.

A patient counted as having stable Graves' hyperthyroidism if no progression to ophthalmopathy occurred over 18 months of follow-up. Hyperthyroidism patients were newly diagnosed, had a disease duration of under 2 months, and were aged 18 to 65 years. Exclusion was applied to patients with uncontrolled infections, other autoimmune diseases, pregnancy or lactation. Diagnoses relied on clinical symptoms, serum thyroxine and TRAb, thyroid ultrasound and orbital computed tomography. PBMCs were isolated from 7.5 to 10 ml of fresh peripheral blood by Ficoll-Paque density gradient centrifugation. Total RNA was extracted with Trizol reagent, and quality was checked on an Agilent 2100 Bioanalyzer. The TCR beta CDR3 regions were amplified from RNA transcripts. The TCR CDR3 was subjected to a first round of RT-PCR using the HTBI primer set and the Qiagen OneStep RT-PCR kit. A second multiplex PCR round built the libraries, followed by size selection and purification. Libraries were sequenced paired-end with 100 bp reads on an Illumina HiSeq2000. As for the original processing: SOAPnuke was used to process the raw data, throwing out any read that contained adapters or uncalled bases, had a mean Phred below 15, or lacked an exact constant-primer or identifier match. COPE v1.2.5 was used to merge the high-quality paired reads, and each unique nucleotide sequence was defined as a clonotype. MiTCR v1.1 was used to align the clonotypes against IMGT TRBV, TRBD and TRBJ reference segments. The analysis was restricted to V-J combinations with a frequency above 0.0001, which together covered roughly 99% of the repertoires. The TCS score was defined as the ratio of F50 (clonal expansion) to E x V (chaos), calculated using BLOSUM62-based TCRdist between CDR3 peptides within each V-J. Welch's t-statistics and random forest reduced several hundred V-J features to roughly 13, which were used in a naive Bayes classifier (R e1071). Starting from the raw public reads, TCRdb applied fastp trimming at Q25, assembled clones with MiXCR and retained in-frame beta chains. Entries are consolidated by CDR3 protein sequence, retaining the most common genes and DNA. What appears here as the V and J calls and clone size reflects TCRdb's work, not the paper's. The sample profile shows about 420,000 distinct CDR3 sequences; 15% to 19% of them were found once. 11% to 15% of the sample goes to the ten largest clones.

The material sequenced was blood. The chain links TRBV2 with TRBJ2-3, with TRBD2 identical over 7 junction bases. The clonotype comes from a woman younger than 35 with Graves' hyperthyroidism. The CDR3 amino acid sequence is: CASSASFSGNYWADTQYF. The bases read TGTGCCAGCAGTGCAAGTTTCAGCGGGAATTATTGGGCAGATACGCAGTATTTT.